The 26 T cell receptor beta chains below all came from one sample that was sequenced in a study of human T cells and chemical hapten exposure. One entry per CDR3 protein, called by TCRdb with MiXCR from the RACE reads. The sample records tens of thousands of distinct CDR3 sequences, roughly 9.2% being singletons. Time point here: patch test 1, 2 weeks after DPC sensitization. Treatment reported: therapeutic diphenylcyclopropenone sensitization with weekly scalp DPC. Source: whole blood, taken in connection with sensitization to the hapten diphenylcyclopropenone (DPC). These receptors were collected from a woman aged 40 to 49 with alopecia areata. Some clones in this sample may be carry-over from other donors' samples.

This clonotype was observed at least ten times. The chain is built from TRBV5-6 and TRBJ1-1; D gene uncertain. Deletions cut 2 bases from V and 1 base from J, with 9 bases between. CDR3 size: 14 residues. Germline CDR1 reads SGHDT; CDR2 reads YYEEEE. In DNA, the CDR3 is TGTGCCAGCAGCTTCATACACCGGAACACTGAAGCTTTCTTT. Translating it yields CASSFIHRNTEAFF.

This clonotype was counted only a few times. The J gene is TRBJ2-1, the V gene TRBV7-9, with 8 bases matching TRBD1. Per the germline V gene, CDR1 is SEHNR and CDR2 is FQNEAQ (reference sequence). There are 16 residues in the CDR3. V was pared by 4 bases and J by 6 bases, with 11 bases of the junction left unmatched. The CDR3 spells CASSSRSTGESNEQFF. The CDR3 nucleotides read TGTGCCAGCAGCTCCCGCTCGACAGGGGAGTCCAATGAGCAGTTCTTC.

This clonotype was recorded a few times. The rearrangement links TRBV30 to TRBJ1-5; TRBD1 matches at 7 bases. V shed 2 bases and J 1 base; nucleotides not matched to a gene: 2. This CDR3 has 14 amino acids. Germline lookup yields CDR1 GTSNPN and CDR2 SVGIG (reference sequence). CDR3: CAWSRDRSNQPQHF. The CDR3 DNA is TGTGCCTGGAGTCGGGACAGAAGCAATCAGCCCCAGCATTTT.

This chain links TRBV20-1 with TRBJ2-3, with D possibly being TRBD1 (6 bases). This CDR3 contains 13 residues. V gave up 2 bases and J gave up 6 bases, with 12 bases separating them. From germline, CDR1 is DFQATT and CDR2 SNEGSKA (reference sequence). CDR3 in amino acids: CSARLQGGDTQYF. The CDR3 coding sequence is TGCAGTGCTAGATTACAGGGTGGGGATACGCAGTATTTT.

This clonotype showed up just once. The CDR3 DNA is TGTGCCAGCAGCTTAAGGGGAGATTATGGCTACACCTTC. Protein: CASSLRGDYGYTF. The chain uses TRBV5-4 and TRBJ1-2, with D possibly being TRBD1 (5 bases). V dropped 2 bases and J dropped 5 bases, with 10 bases sitting between them. The CDR3 is 13 residues long. CDR1 and CDR2 from the germline V gene are SGHNT and YYREEE (reference sequence).

This chain links TRBV4-2 with TRBJ1-2; D is ambiguous. Deletions cut 0 bases from V and 5 bases from J, with 10 bases between. The CDR3 sequence is 14 residues long. CDR1 is LGHNA and CDR2 is YNFKEQ in the germline V gene. This chain's CDR3 is CASSQDERGYGYTF. CDR3 bases: TGTGCCAGCAGCCAAGATGAGAGAGGGTATGGCTACACCTTC.

This clonotype was detected ten times or more. This chain uses TRBV4-1 with TRBJ1-2, with 8 bases lining up with TRBD1. Germline trimming cut 0 bases from V and 5 bases from J; bases unmatched to any gene: 14. Germline V gives CDR1 MGHRA, CDR2 YSYEKL. This CDR3 contains 18 residues. CDR3 protein: CASSQDRGGRGLWYGYTF. The CDR3 nucleotides are TGCGCCAGCAGCCAAGATAGAGGGGGCAGGGGGCTTTGGTATGGCTACACCTTC.

This clonotype occurred many times. This chain joins TRBV19 and TRBJ1-3; D perhaps matches TRBD1 (5 bases). The CDR3 has 14 residues. CDR1 is LNHDA, CDR2 SQIVND, per germline (reference sequence). The V end was cut by 5 bases, the J end by 3 bases, with 11 bases between. CDR3 residues: CASSPLQVGNTIYF. CDR3 in DNA: TGTGCCAGTAGTCCCCTACAGGTTGGAAACACCATATATTTT.

At least ten counts were recorded for this clonotype. The gene calls are TRBV5-1 and TRBJ2-1; D is unclear. Trimming cost V 0 bases and J 2 bases, with 15 bases left between them. CDR3 size: 17 residues. CDR1 is SGHRS and CDR2 is YFSETQ in the germline V gene. The CDR3 DNA reads as TGCGCCAGCAGCTTGGGGGTTTCGGTCCCGCCCTACAATGAGCAGTTCTTC. Translated, it gives CASSLGVSVPPYNEQFF.

In this sample, this clonotype turned up a few times. DNA for the CDR3: TGTGCCAGCAGTTCGATAGCGGGGCCCTACAATGAGCAGTTCTTC. Translation gives CASSSIAGPYNEQFF. The gene calls are TRBV27 and TRBJ2-1; TRBD2 agrees at 8 bases. CDR1 MNHEY and CDR2 SMNVEV come from the germline V gene (reference sequence). The CDR3 runs 15 residues. The V and J ends lost 4 bases and 2 bases, in that order; junction bases with no gene match: 4.

This clonotype was counted ten times or more. The chain uses TRBV29-1 and TRBJ1-1; D is unresolved. Germline lookup yields CDR1 SQVTM and CDR2 ANQGSEA. The V gene lost 3 bases and the J gene lost 3 bases, with 8 bases spanning the gap. The CDR3 is 12 amino acids. The CDR3 is CSVDTGYTEAFF. The CDR3 DNA reads TGCAGCGTTGATACGGGTTACACTGAAGCTTTCTTT.

Many counts were recorded for this clonotype. V and J are TRBV12-3 or TRBV12-4 and TRBJ2-5, with D perhaps matching TRBD2 (5 bases). The length of the CDR3 is 13 residues. V lost 3 bases, J lost 9 bases, and 14 bases lay in between. The CDR3, as DNA: TGTGCCAGCAGTTTTGAGGGTTTGGGCCCCCAGTACTTC. This sequence encodes CASSFEGLGPQYF.

At least ten counts were recorded for this clonotype. This chain links TRBV7-9 with TRBJ1-4; D perhaps matches TRBD1 (6 bases). The CDR3 consists of 16 residues. V was clipped by 5 bases and J by 5 bases, with 18 bases between them. CDR1 is SEHNR, CDR2 FQNEAQ, per germline (reference sequence). The CDR3 coding sequence is TGTGCCAGCAGCCCTATTAGGGGCAGGGGAAATGAAAAACTGTTTTTT. It specifies CASSPIRGRGNEKLFF.

This clonotype was counted at least ten times. V is TRBV28 and J is TRBJ1-1, with 8 bases fitting TRBD1. Germline V CDR1 and CDR2: MDHEN, SYDVKM. V lost 2 bases to trimming and J lost 0 bases; unmatched junction nucleotides: 8. The CDR3 sequence is 17 residues long. CDR3 sequence: CASSLLSTGAMNTEAFF. For the CDR3, the DNA is TGTGCCAGCAGTTTACTCTCGACAGGGGCAATGAACACTGAAGCTTTCTTT.

Comments on this clonotype: A much larger clonotype is one base distant, so this may be a read error. The chain joins TRBV7-9 to TRBJ1-1; no reliable D call. CDR3 length equals 16 residues. CDR1 SEHNR and CDR2 FQNEAQ come from the germline V gene (reference sequence). The CDR3 sequence: CARSSLDVPAQSEAFF. The CDR3 DNA is TGTGCCAGAAGCTCATTGGATGTTCCAGCTCAGTCCGAAGCTTTCTTT.

This clonotype came up a few times. The gene calls are TRBV18 and TRBJ1-1; D possibly corresponds to TRBD1 (6 bases). Trimming took off 2 bases at V and 1 base at J, with 14 bases between the two ends. The CDR3 sequence is 16 residues long. In germline, CDR1 is KGHSH, CDR2 LQKENI. The CDR3 reads CASSPGRGAENTEAFF. Here the CDR3 DNA reads TGTGCCAGCTCACCAGGGAGGGGGGCGGAGAACACTGAAGCTTTCTTT.

This clonotype was seen many times. The chain employs TRBV27 and TRBJ2-7; the match to TRBD1 covers 8 bases. This CDR3 comprises 15 residues. V shed 5 bases, J shed 3 bases, and the junction held 9 bases outside the gene matches. CDR1 MNHEY and CDR2 SMNVEV come from the germline V gene (reference sequence). CDR3 bases: TGTGCCAGCAGTCCAGGGACAGGACTGAACTACGAGCAGTACTTC. This sequence encodes CASSPGTGLNYEQYF.

Ten or more counts support this clonotype. As DNA, the CDR3 is TGTGCCAGCAGTTTCTTTCCGGGACAGGGGGCCGCTTATAGCAATCAGCCCCAGCATTTT. Encoded protein: CASSFFPGQGAAYSNQPQHF. This chain connects TRBV28 to TRBJ1-5, with 12 bases aligning to TRBD1. CDR3 size: 20 residues. Germline CDR1 MDHEN, CDR2 SYDVKM. The V gene end was trimmed by 3 bases and the J gene end by 0 bases; junction bases not matched to a gene: 12.

This clonotype occurred many times. The chain joins TRBV7-6 to TRBJ2-5; D ambiguous. This CDR3 has 14 residues. Trimming removed 7 bases from V and 5 bases from J, with 17 bases in between. From germline, CDR1 is SGHVS and CDR2 FNYEAQ. CDR3 sequence: CASTLDPRPETQYF. In DNA, the CDR3 is TGTGCCAGCACCCTGGACCCCCGTCCGGAGACCCAGTACTTC.

The rearrangement joins TRBV5-1 to TRBJ2-1; 8 bases are a match to TRBD1. This CDR3 spans 15 amino acids. Germline lookup yields CDR1 SGHRS and CDR2 YFSETQ. J lost 9 bases, V lost 3 bases, and 11 bases had no gene match. Written as DNA, the CDR3 is TGCGCCAGCAGCTCCCAGGGGGCGGGCCTTGGTGAGCAGTTCTTC. Protein sequence: CASSSQGAGLGEQFF.

Ten or more counts support this clonotype. The J gene is TRBJ1-2, the V gene TRBV7-8, with D possibly being TRBD1 (5 bases). The CDR3 loop spans 15 amino acids. Looked up from germline, CDR1 is SGHVS and CDR2 is FQNEAQ. V lost 5 bases to trimming and J lost 8 bases, with 21 bases between them. The CDR3 coding sequence is TGTGCCAGCAGCATTTTGACAGTGCGCATTGGCGGCTACACCTTC. This gives the protein CASSILTVRIGGYTF.

This clonotype has at least ten counts. V usage is TRBV27 and J usage is TRBJ1-5; D is possibly TRBD1 (5 bases). This CDR3 has 17 amino acids. CDR1 and CDR2 from the germline V gene are MNHEY and SMNVEV (reference sequence). Trimming removed 8 bases at V and 0 bases at J, with 20 bases between. The CDR3 loop reads CASWTTARGFSNQPQHF. The CDR3 coding sequence is TGTGCCAGCTGGACAACCGCGAGGGGTTTTAGCAATCAGCCCCAGCATTTT.

This clonotype was found many times. Written as DNA, the CDR3 is TGTGCCAGCAGTGTAGGACAGAACAATGAGCAGTTCTTC. It codes for CASSVGQNNEQFF. The chain combines TRBV2 with TRBJ2-1; possibly TRBD1 for D (6 bases). This CDR3 is 13 amino acids long. The germline V and J ends were trimmed by 4 bases and 5 bases, with 9 bases remaining between them. Germline lookup yields CDR1 SNHLY and CDR2 FYNNEI.

This clonotype has ten or more counts. The genes are TRBV18 and TRBJ1-1; the D is unclear. V lost 3 bases and J 4 bases, leaving 18 bases between the germline ends. Germline loops: CDR1 KGHSH, CDR2 LQKENI. The CDR3 has 16 residues. The CDR3 loop reads CASSPQNPGPSTEAFF. CDR3 nucleotide sequence: TGTGCCAGCTCACCGCAAAATCCCGGCCCCTCCACTGAAGCTTTCTTT. Looking up the rest from reference TRBV18 and TRBJ1-1 gives the full variable domain: NAGVMQNPRHLVRRRGQEARLRCSPMKGHSHVYWYRQLPEEGLKFMVYLQKENIIDESGMPKERFSAEFPKEGPSILRIQQVVRGDSAAYFCASSPQNPGPSTEAFFGQGTRLTVV.

This clonotype was seen many times. The chain combines TRBV7-9 with TRBJ2-7; tentative D call: TRBD1 (6 bases). CDR1 and CDR2 from the germline V gene are SEHNR and FQNEAQ (reference sequence). Trimming took off 5 bases at V and 0 bases at J, with 14 bases between the two ends. The CDR3 runs to 15 residues. The CDR3 here is CASSPTGSYSYEQYF. The CDR3 region has the DNA TGTGCCAGCAGCCCGACAGGTAGCTACTCCTACGAGCAGTACTTC.

This clonotype showed up just a few times. The chain employs TRBV7-9 and TRBJ1-1; D remains unclear. Trimming took off 5 bases at V and 5 bases at J, with 12 bases between the two ends. The germline gives CDR1 SEHNR, CDR2 FQNEAQ (reference sequence). The CDR3 extends over 13 amino acids. The CDR3 bases are TGTGCCAGCAGCCCGACCACTGGTACTGAAGCTTTCTTT. Its translation is CASSPTTGTEAFF.